This T cell receptor (beta chain) emerged from a study of radiation and T cells in renal cell carcinoma. Study at large: Nephrectomy followed 15 Gy stereotactic body radiation by 4 weeks.

Generated by immunoSEQ multiplex PCR, the TCRdb table keeps only in-frame clones and is missing some. This sample has under 150,000 clones, with 81% found just once. As to time point: blood 2 weeks post-SBRT. Treatment described: 15 Gy SBRT to primary tumor, nephrectomy 4 weeks later. After SBRT, blood was collected at 2 and 4 weeks, plus baseline. The patient's renal cell carcinoma had clear cell pathology. The sample in question was blood, obtained from a patient whose treatment included radiotherapy and nephrectomy. The receptor's source is a woman aged 55-70 years with renal cell carcinoma.

This chain's CDR3 is CASSQVIGRSTYEQYF. The CDR3 DNA sequence: TGCGCCAGCAGCCAAGTCATTGGGCGGAGCACCTACGAGCAGTACTTC. The chain combines TRBV4-1 with TRBJ2-7, with D hard to call. V lost 1 base and J 2 bases, leaving 15 bases between the germline ends. The CDR3 contains 16 residues. Germline V gives CDR1 MGHRA, CDR2 YSYEKL.